This T cell receptor (beta chain) is drawn from a study of pediatric ulcerative colitis. In germline, CDR1 is MGHRA, CDR2 YSYEKL. The CDR3 has 18 residues. J was trimmed by 9 bases and V by 4 bases; bases with no gene match: 14. Overall study results and limits: Clonal expansions reduced rectal repertoire diversity in acute severe colitis. Ulcerative colitis patients shared more blood-rectal clones than controls. A couple of rectal clonotypes were found only in ulcerative colitis patients, all of them.

A note on this clone: Its target is not known.

Each sample received Survey-level depth of up to 500,000 reads. Sequencing was performed with immunoSEQ multiplex PCR; in TCRdb, only in-frame clones are kept and a portion is missing. The sample yields under 70,000 clones, more than 75% seen once. This sequence originates from a boy between 10 and 17 years old who was a control in a study of pediatric ulcerative colitis. Sequenced input: blood. This chain uses TRBV4-1 with TRBJ2-1; the match to TRBD2 covers 14 bases. As DNA, the CDR3 is TGCGCCAGCAGCCGCAATGCCGGGACTAGCGGGAGTTTTGGTGAGCAGTTCTTC. Translated: CASSRNAGTSGSFGEQFF.